Listed below are T cell receptor beta chains from one sample, sequenced in a study of identical twins. TCRdb used MiXCR to reprocess the 5' RACE reads, holding one entry per CDR3 protein. The table includes about 220,000 distinct CDR3 sequences, about 6.7% detected once. These same data were also listed under a study on T cells expressing NK-cell markers.

Sequencing was performed on CD8+ T cells sorted from blood. All receptors derive from a woman between 18 and 30 years old in good health. Each CDR3 is given with its conserved first and last residue. D genes are given only for firm matches. Only part of the rows carry a size: once, few, many, or a class if the clone is expanded.

TGTGCCAGCAGTTCCGCGGGACATCACACCGGGGAGCTGTTTTTT	CASSSAGHHTGELFF	TRBJ2-2	TRBV12-3/TRBV12-4	many	NA
TGTGCCAGCAGTCCCCTGGGAGCGGAAGAGACCCAGTACTTC	CASSPLGAEETQYF	TRBJ2-5	TRBV6-2/TRBV6-3	many	NA
TGCGCCACCCGTGACAGGGGAGGCAGTACGCAGTATTTT	CATRDRGGSTQYF	TRBJ2-3	TRBV10-1	many	TRBD1
TGTGCCAGCAGCTTATGGGCGAACACCGGGGAGCTGTTTTTT	CASSLWANTGELFF	TRBJ2-2	TRBV7-8	few	NA
TGTGCCAGCAGTATCGGACAGGGCTACGAGCAGTACTTC	CASSIGQGYEQYF	TRBJ2-7	TRBV27	many	TRBD1
TGTGCCAGCTCACCACCCGGGACAGGGATGGACAATGAGCAGTTCTTC	CASSPPGTGMDNEQFF	TRBJ2-1	TRBV18	few	TRBD1
TGTGCCAGCAGTTTTACAGTGACTAACTATGGCTACACCTTC	CASSFTVTNYGYTF	TRBJ1-2	TRBV12-3/TRBV12-4	many	NA
TGCAGCGTCGCAGCAGGACACAACAATCAGCCCCAGCATTTT	CSVAAGHNNQPQHF	TRBJ1-5	TRBV29-1	NA	NA
TGTGCCAGCAGTTACTCGAGAGAAACTATGAACACTGAAGCTTTCTTT	CASSYSRETMNTEAFF	TRBJ1-1	TRBV6-5	NA	NA
TGTGCCAGCAGCCAACGGGCACAGTTTGTCCCCCAGCATTTT	CASSQRAQFVPQHF	TRBJ1-5	TRBV3-1	NA	NA
TGTGCCAGCAGCCCTAGCGCGAGAAACACCTACGAGCAGTACTTC	CASSPSARNTYEQYF	TRBJ2-7	TRBV7-4	NA	NA
TGTGCCAGCAGCCTTCGTCCGGCCGGGGAGCTGTTTTTT	CASSLRPAGELFF	TRBJ2-2	TRBV6-2/TRBV6-3	many	NA
TGTGCCAGCAGTGAGCTAGCGGGTTCCTCCTACGAGCAGTACTTC	CASSELAGSSYEQYF	TRBJ2-7	TRBV2	many	TRBD2
TGTGCCAGCAGCTTAGGGGCGGGGGCCTCGGGGGATGAGCAGTTCTTC	CASSLGAGASGDEQFF	TRBJ2-1	TRBV7-9	NA	NA
TGCAGTGCTAGGATGAGCGACGAGCAGTACTTC	CSARMSDEQYF	TRBJ2-7	TRBV20-1	few	NA
TGCGCCAGCAGCTTGGCGGGGGGCCCCAATCAGCCCCAGCATTTT	CASSLAGGPNQPQHF	TRBJ1-5	TRBV5-1	many	NA
TGTGCCAGCAGCGCTAGCGGGGGGCTATACAATGAGCAGTTCTTC	CASSASGGLYNEQFF	TRBJ2-1	TRBV9	many	TRBD2
TGTGCCAGCAGCCAACTTAACGGGAGAATGGGGGATGAGCAGTTCTTC	CASSQLNGRMGDEQFF	TRBJ2-1	TRBV4-2	NA	NA
TGTGCCAGCAGCGTAGGGACTAGCGGGAGCTCTGAGCAGTTCTTC	CASSVGTSGSSEQFF	TRBJ2-1	TRBV9	many	TRBD2
TGTGCCAGCAGCTTAGATGGGGTTGTCAATGAGCAGTTCTTC	CASSLDGVVNEQFF	TRBJ2-1	TRBV11-2	many	NA
TGTGCCACCGAACCCCTCGGGGGACCAGATACGCAGTATTTT	CATEPLGGPDTQYF	TRBJ2-3	TRBV24-1	many	NA
TGTGCCAGCAGCTCACACCGGGGAGGAGAGGTCACCGAGCAGTACTTC	CASSSHRGGEVTEQYF	TRBJ2-7	TRBV4-2	few	NA
TGTGCCAGCACCAGACAGGTAGGGGCCAACGTCCTGACTTTC	CASTRQVGANVLTF	TRBJ2-6	TRBV9	few	NA
TGTGCCAGCAGCGCAACGGGGACAGACGTTAACTATGGCTACACCTTC	CASSATGTDVNYGYTF	TRBJ1-2	TRBV7-9	NA	TRBD1
TGTGCCAGCAGCCCAGGATACGGACAGAACTACGAGCAGTACTTC	CASSPGYGQNYEQYF	TRBJ2-7	TRBV11-3	NA	NA
TGTGCCAGCAGCTTAGGGCGGCGGACGCAGTACTTC	CASSLGRRTQYF	TRBJ2-7	TRBV13	NA	NA
TGTGCCAGCAGTTTCGGGAATGAGCAGTTCTTC	CASSFGNEQFF	TRBJ2-1	TRBV12-3/TRBV12-4	many	NA
TGTGCCAGCAGTCGAGGGTCCTACAATGAGCAGTTCTTC	CASSRGSYNEQFF	TRBJ2-1	TRBV6-1	many	NA